This TCR beta chain was sequenced for a study of Graves' ophthalmopathy and Graves' hyperthyroidism (dated by TCRdb to the late 2010s). About the study as a whole: Peripheral blood samples were taken at the time of initial diagnosis, before any treatment was given. The study used TCR beta repertoire signatures to distinguish Graves' ophthalmopathy from Graves' hyperthyroidism and to predict progression to ophthalmopathy. In total, around 130 blood samples were TCR-sequenced: 40 to 45 ophthalmopathy, roughly 77 hyperthyroidism and approximately 17 hyperthyroidism-to-ophthalmopathy patients. To explore V-J signatures that distinguish ophthalmopathy from hyperthyroidism, a discovery set of around 100 patients was enrolled, made up of 40 to 45 with ophthalmopathy and roughly 57 with stable hyperthyroidism. For independent validation, a separate cohort was made up of about 18 hyperthyroidism patients plus 17 patients who later progressed from hyperthyroidism to ophthalmopathy. In several hyperthyroidism patients, the T-cell repertoires found in thyroid tissue were compared with those found in blood. Once sampling was done, hyperthyroidism patients were given methimazole at a starting dose of 30 mg daily, while ophthalmopathy patients were given high-dose intravenous methylprednisolone. For training and testing, the 95 to 100 patients in the discovery cohort were randomly divided in a 7:3 ratio. Study-wide conclusions, independent of this receptor: In validation, the model predicted ophthalmopathy progression with about 71% sensitivity and 72.22% specificity; 12 predicted patients were CT-confirmed with GO in a median of about 7.1 months. Sample size was not predetermined statistically, and investigators were not blinded to group allocation. In cross-validation, the 13-signature model distinguished ophthalmopathy from stable hyperthyroidism with about 89% sensitivity and about 81% specificity, while in the test set the corresponding values were about 79% and 69%. Most of the expanded thyroid clonotypes with a frequency above 0.001 were also detected in blood, and it was suggested that the thyroid immune response may be reflected by blood repertoires.

The CDR3 numbers 13 residues from cysteine through phenylalanine. The DNA shown is the 39-base CDR3, in frame from base 1. The germline ends are 10 bases apart after V is trimmed by 3 bases and J by 7 bases. The germline V gene (reference sequence) yields MNHEY for CDR1 and SMNVEV for CDR2. In this sample, this clonotype turned up many times. Its binding antigen is unknown. Base qualities are not provided; no much larger clone lies one nucleotide away. Ophthalmopathy patients were characterized by moderately to severely active disease, a Clinical Activity Score of at least 3, a NOSPECS grade of at least 4, and a disease duration under 3 months. Patients were excluded if they had other autoimmune diseases, uncontrolled infections, pregnancy or lactation. Clinical symptoms, serum thyroxine, TRAb, thyroid ultrasound and orbital computed tomography were used for diagnosis. Ficoll-Paque density gradient centrifugation was used to isolate PBMCs from about 9 ml of fresh peripheral blood. Total RNA was extracted using Trizol reagent, and RNA quality was checked on an Agilent 2100 Bioanalyzer.

TCR beta CDR3 regions were amplified from RNA transcripts for repertoire sequencing. A first-round RT-PCR used HTBI primers with the Qiagen OneStep RT-PCR kit, followed by a second-round multiplex PCR, size selection and purification. The libraries underwent paired-end sequencing with 100 bp reads on an Illumina HiSeq2000. As for the original processing: SOAPnuke was used for read processing, and reads with adapters, uncalled bases, a mean Phred below 15, or no exact constant-primer or identifier match were discarded. High-quality paired reads were merged with COPE v1.2.5. Unique nucleotide sequences were defined as clonotypes and aligned to IMGT TRB V, D and J references using MiTCR v1.1. Analysis was restricted to V-J combinations with a frequency above 0.0001, which covered roughly 99% of repertoires. For each V-J combination, a TCR clonal expansion and chaos score was defined as F50 clonal expansion divided by the chaos observed in the TCRdist matrix. Features were reduced by Welch's t-statistics and random forest to 10 to 15 V-J combinations, which fed a naive Bayes classifier. The Morisita-Horn index was used to measure how similar the thyroid and blood repertoires were. TCRdb took the public reads, trimmed them with fastp at Q25, ran MiXCR for clone calling and kept in-frame beta chains. Under each unique CDR3 protein, matching rows form one entry showing the most common genes and DNA. TCRdb, not the authors, supplied the V and J calls. The sample profile shows around 170,000 distinct CDR3 sequences; 30% to 45% of them were found once. About 6% of the sample comes from the top ten.

The rearranged chain carries TRBV27 and TRBJ1-5, with a tentative D gene TRBD1 over 5 matching bases. The sequence was obtained from a woman in her thirties or forties with Graves' ophthalmopathy. Donor details come from another sample of the same person, matched by shared clones. The source material was peripheral blood. At the DNA level, the sequence is TGTGCCAGCAGTTTGGGGGGAATCCAGCCCCAGCATTTT. Its protein product is CASSLGGIQPQHF.